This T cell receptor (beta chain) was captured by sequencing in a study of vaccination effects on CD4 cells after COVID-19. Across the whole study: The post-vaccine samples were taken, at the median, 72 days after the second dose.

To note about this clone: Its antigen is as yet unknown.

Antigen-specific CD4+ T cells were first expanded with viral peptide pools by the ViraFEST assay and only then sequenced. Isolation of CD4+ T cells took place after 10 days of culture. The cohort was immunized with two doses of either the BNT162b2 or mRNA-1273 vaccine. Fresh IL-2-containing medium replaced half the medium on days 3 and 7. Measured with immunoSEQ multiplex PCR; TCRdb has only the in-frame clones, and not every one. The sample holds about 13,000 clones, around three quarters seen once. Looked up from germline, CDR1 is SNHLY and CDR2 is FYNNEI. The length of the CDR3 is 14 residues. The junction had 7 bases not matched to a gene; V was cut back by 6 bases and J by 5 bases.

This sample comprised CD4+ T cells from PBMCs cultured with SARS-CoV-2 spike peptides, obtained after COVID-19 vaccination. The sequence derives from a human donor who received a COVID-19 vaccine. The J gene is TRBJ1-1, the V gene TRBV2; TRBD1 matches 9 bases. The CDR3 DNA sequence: TGTGCCAGCAGCGTGGACAGGGGAAGGACTGAAGCTTTCTTT. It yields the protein CASSVDRGRTEAFF. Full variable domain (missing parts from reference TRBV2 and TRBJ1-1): EPEVTQTPSHQVTQMGQEVILRCVPISNHLYFYWYRQILGQKVEFLVSFYNNEISEKSEIFDDQFSVERPDGSNFTLKIRSTKLEDSAMYFCASSVDRGRTEAFFGQGTRLTVV.